This record covers a single T cell receptor beta chain. The data were obtained in a study of blood T cell repertoires in COVID-19. Sequenced by immunoSEQ multiplex PCR; TCRdb stores in-frame clones only, minus some. The sample holds more than 300,000 clones, about 87% seen once. This sequence was found in a woman in her twenties or thirties with COVID-19, enrolled during active disease. Material: peripheral blood.

CDR3 in amino acids: CASSLAAGRALGTQYF. The DNA for the CDR3 is TGTGCCAGCAGTTTAGCGGCCGGGAGGGCCTTGGGTACGCAGTATTTT. This chain connects TRBV27 to TRBJ2-3, with TRBD2 matching 8 bases. CDR1 and CDR2 (germline): MNHEY, SMNVEV (reference sequence). Trimming took 2 bases from V and 8 from J; bases not matched to a gene: 12. This CDR3 region has 16 residues.